This note documents a single T cell receptor beta chain sequence. This clonotype was seen many times. Its antigen is still unknown. No base quality information exists; no much larger clone differs at one position. Per the germline V gene, ENHRY is the CDR1 and SYGVKD is the CDR2. The CDR3 starts with the cysteine, ends with the phenylalanine, and has 14 residues. Of the read, only the CDR3 DNA is kept; its 42 bases are in frame from base 1. Unmatched junction bases come to 5, with V trimmed by 4 bases and J by 5 bases. A patient counted as having stable Graves' hyperthyroidism if no progression to ophthalmopathy occurred over 18 months of follow-up. Hyperthyroidism patients were newly diagnosed, had a disease duration of under 2 months, and were aged 18 to 65 years. Patients with uncontrolled infections, other autoimmune diseases, pregnancy or lactation were excluded. Diagnoses were based on clinical symptoms, serum thyroxine and TRAb, thyroid ultrasound and orbital computed tomography. PBMCs were separated from 7.5 to 10 ml of fresh peripheral blood using Ficoll-Paque density gradient centrifugation. Trizol reagent was used to extract total RNA, and RNA quality was then checked on an Agilent 2100 Bioanalyzer.

TCR beta CDR3 regions were amplified from RNA transcripts. The first round of RT-PCR for the TCR CDR3 was performed with the HTBI primer set and the Qiagen OneStep RT-PCR kit. Libraries were constructed in a second round of multiplex PCR, after which size selection and purification were carried out. Sequencing of the libraries was done on an Illumina HiSeq2000 using paired-end 100 bp reads. On the study's bioinformatics: Raw data were processed with SOAPnuke, discarding reads with adapters, uncalled bases, mean Phred below 15, or no exact constant-primer or identifier match. COPE v1.2.5 was used to merge high-quality paired reads, and clonotypes were defined as unique nucleotide sequences. MiTCR v1.1 was used to align the clonotypes against IMGT TRBV, TRBD and TRBJ reference segments. The analysis was restricted to V-J combinations with a frequency above 0.0001, which together covered about 99% of the repertoires. A TCS score was defined as the ratio between F50 (clonal expansion) and ExV (chaos), using BLOSUM62-based TCRdist between CDR3 peptides within each V-J. Welch's t-statistics and random forest reduced 500 to 650 V-J features to some 14, which were used in a naive Bayes classifier (R e1071). The public reads were quality trimmed at Q25 with fastp and then assembled into clones with MiXCR by TCRdb, keeping productive beta chains. Here each entry gathers all rows of one CDR3 protein and keeps the most common genes and DNA. It is TCRdb's table, rather than the study itself, that gives the V and J calls and clone size. A total of around 350,000 distinct CDR3 sequences appear in this sample, about a fifth of them only once. The ten largest clones represent about 3.5% of the sample.

The data were taken from a study of T cells in Graves' hyperthyroidism and ophthalmopathy (dated by TCRdb to between 2017 and 2020). Regarding the complete study: Peripheral blood samples were taken at initial diagnosis, before any treatment was given. TCR V-J signatures able to tell the groups apart were searched for in a discovery cohort of 90 to 100 patients, of whom about 40 had Graves' ophthalmopathy and about 55 had stable Graves' hyperthyroidism. An independent validation cohort of 18 to 20 hyperthyroidism patients and about 15 patients who later progressed to ophthalmopathy tested prospective prediction of ophthalmopathy. The 75 to 100 discovery patients were divided at random into training and test sets in a 7:3 ratio. Thyroid tissue and blood T-cell repertoires from six or seven Graves' hyperthyroidism patients were also compared in the study. Following sampling, methimazole starting at 30 mg daily was given to hyperthyroidism patients, and high-dose intravenous methylprednisolone was given to ophthalmopathy patients. TCR Vbeta CDR3 sequencing of 120 to 150 peripheral blood samples (over 40 ophthalmopathy, 75 or so hyperthyroidism and around 17 progressor patients) is reported in the paper. Overall results and qualifications from the work: Most expanded thyroid clonotypes (frequency above 0.001) were also detected in blood, suggesting blood repertoires may reflect thyroid immune responses. In validation, progression to ophthalmopathy was predicted by the model with nearly 71% sensitivity and roughly 76% specificity, a median of about 6.8 months before onset. A model built on a 13 V-J signature distinguished ophthalmopathy from stable hyperthyroidism, reaching around 88% sensitivity and around 81% specificity in cross-validation and 80%/75% in testing. No statistical method was used to fix the sample size in advance, and group allocation was not hidden from the investigators.

This receptor was obtained from a young woman with Graves' hyperthyroidism. Sequenced: blood. The rearrangement combines TRBV10-3 with TRBJ2-5; the central 9 bases match TRBD1. The bases read TGTGCCATCAGTGCCACAGGGGGCGAGGAGACCCAGTACTTC. Its protein is CAISATGGEETQYF.